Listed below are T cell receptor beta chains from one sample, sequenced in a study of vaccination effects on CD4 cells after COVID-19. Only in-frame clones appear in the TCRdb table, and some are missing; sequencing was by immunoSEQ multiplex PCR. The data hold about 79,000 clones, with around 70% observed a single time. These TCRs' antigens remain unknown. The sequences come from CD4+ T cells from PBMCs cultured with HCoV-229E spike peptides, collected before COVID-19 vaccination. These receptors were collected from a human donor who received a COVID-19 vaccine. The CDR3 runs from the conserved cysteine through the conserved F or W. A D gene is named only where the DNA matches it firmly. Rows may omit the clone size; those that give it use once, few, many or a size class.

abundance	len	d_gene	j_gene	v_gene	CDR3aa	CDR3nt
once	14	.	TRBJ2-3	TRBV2	CASRRGPSTDTQYF	TGTGCCAGCCGCCGGGGTCCTAGCACAGATACGCAGTATTTT
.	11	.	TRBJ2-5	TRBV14	CASSRGETQYF	TGTGCCAGCAGCAGGGGTGAGACCCAGTACTTC
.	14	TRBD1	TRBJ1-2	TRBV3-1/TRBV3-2	CASSQGQGDYGYTF	TGTGCCAGCAGCCAAGGACAGGGGGACTATGGCTACACCTTC
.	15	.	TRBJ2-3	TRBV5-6	CASSPYPSGADTQYF	TGTGCCAGCAGCCCTTACCCCTCAGGGGCAGATACGCAGTATTTT
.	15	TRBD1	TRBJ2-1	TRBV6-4	CASSKRGQLYNEQFF	TGTGCCAGCAGTAAGAGGGGACAGCTATACAATGAGCAGTTCTTC
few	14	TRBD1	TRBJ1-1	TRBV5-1	CASSFSRGSAEAFF	TGCGCCAGCAGCTTCTCCAGGGGGAGCGCTGAAGCTTTCTTT
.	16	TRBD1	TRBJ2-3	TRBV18	CASGTGANTYTDTQYF	TGTGCCAGCGGGACAGGAGCCAACACTTACACAGATACGCAGTATTTT
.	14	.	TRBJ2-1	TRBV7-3	CASSLTLASNEQFF	TGTGCCAGCAGCTTAACTCTCGCTTCCAATGAGCAGTTCTTC
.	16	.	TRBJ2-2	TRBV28	CASSDPRGTNTGELFF	TGTGCCAGCAGTGACCCCCGGGGGACAAACACCGGGGAGCTGTTTTTT
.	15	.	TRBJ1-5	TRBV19	CASSQEAYSNQPQHF	TGTGCCAGTAGCCAGGAAGCTTATAGCAATCAGCCCCAGCATTTT
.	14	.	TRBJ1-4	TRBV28	CASSLSGQGLKLFF	TGTGCCAGCAGTTTAAGCGGGCAGGGTCTAAAACTGTTTTTT
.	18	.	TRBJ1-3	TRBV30	CAWKLGTPLQFAGNTIYF	TGTGCCTGGAAATTGGGGACTCCGCTACAATTTGCTGGAAACACCATATATTTT
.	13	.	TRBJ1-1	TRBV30	CAWSVTMNTEAFF	TGTGCCTGGAGTGTAACCATGAACACTGAAGCTTTCTTT
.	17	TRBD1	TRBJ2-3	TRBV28	CASSYSGTGKGGDTQYF	TGTGCCAGCAGTTACTCCGGGACAGGGAAGGGCGGAGATACGCAGTATTTT
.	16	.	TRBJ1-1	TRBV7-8	CASSLYEQGWGTEAFF	TGTGCCAGCAGCTTATACGAACAGGGTTGGGGCACTGAAGCTTTCTTT
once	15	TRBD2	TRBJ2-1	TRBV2	CASSVGAGGYNEQFF	TGTGCCAGCAGTGTAGGGGCGGGGGGGTACAATGAGCAGTTCTTC
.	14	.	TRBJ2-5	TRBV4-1	CASSQVTRGETQYF	TGCGCCAGCAGCCAAGTCACTAGAGGGGAGACCCAGTACTTC
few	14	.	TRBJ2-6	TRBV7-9	CASSNSSGANVLTF	TGTGCCAGCAGCAATTCAAGCGGGGCCAACGTCCTGACTTTC
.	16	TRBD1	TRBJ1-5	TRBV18	CASSPPTGHSNQPQHF	TGTGCCAGCTCACCGCCGACAGGGCATAGCAATCAGCCCCAGCATTTT
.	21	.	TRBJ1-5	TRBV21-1	CASSKAQRERGVGYSNQPQHF	TGTGCCAGCAGCAAAGCGCAAAGGGAAAGGGGAGTGGGATATAGCAATCAGCCCCAGCATTTT
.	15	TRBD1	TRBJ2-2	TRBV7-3	CASSRTGGNNGELFF	TGTGCCAGCAGCCGGACAGGGGGCAATAACGGGGAGCTGTTTTTT
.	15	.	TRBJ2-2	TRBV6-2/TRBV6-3	CASSYSTGLTGELFF	TGTGCCAGCAGTTACTCTACAGGGTTAACCGGGGAGCTGTTTTTT
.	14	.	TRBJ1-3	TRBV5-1	CASSLDLSGNTIYF	TGCGCCAGCAGCTTGGACCTCTCTGGAAACACCATATATTTT
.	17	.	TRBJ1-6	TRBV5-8	CASSLVHRSSYNSPLHF	TGTGCCAGCAGCTTGGTACACCGAAGCTCCTATAATTCACCCCTCCACTTT
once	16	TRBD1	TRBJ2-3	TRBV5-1	CASSGGQGIPTDTQYF	TGCGCCAGCAGCGGGGGACAGGGGATCCCCACAGATACGCAGTATTTT
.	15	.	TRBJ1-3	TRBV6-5	CASSYSYYSGNTIYF	TGTGCCAGCAGTTACTCATATTACTCTGGAAACACCATATATTTT
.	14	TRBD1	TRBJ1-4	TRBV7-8	CASSPWTGNEKLFF	TGTGCCAGCAGCCCATGGACAGGGAACGAAAAACTGTTTTTT
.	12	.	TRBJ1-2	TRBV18	CASSPELGGYTF	TGTGCCAGCTCGCCCGAACTTGGGGGCTACACCTTC
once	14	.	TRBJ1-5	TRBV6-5	CASRGGAGNQPQHF	TGTGCCAGCAGGGGGGGAGCGGGCAATCAGCCCCAGCATTTT
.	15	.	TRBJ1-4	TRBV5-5	CASSDRSGAAEKLFF	TGTGCCAGCAGCGACCGATCAGGGGCAGCTGAAAAACTGTTTTTT
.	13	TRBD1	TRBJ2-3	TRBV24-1	CATSGNDRVSKYF	TGTGCCACCAGTGGCAACGACAGGGTATCTAAGTATTTT
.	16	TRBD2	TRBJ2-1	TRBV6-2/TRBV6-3	CASNPGASGYYNEQFF	TGTGCCAGCAACCCCGGGGCTAGCGGGTACTACAATGAGCAGTTCTTC
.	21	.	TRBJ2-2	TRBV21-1	CASSKGGGTGRRCANTGELFF	TGTGCCAGCAGCAAAGGCGGCGGGACAGGGAGGCGGTGCGCGAACACCGGGGAGCTGTTTTTT
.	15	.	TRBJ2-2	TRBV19	CASKIAGHLAGELFF	TGTGCCAGTAAAATAGCCGGACACCTGGCCGGGGAGCTGTTTTTT
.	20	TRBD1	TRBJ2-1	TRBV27	CASSSDRVRSTSSSYNEQFF	TGTGCCAGCAGTTCCGACAGGGTTAGATCAACCTCGAGCTCCTACAATGAGCAGTTCTTC
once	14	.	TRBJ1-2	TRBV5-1	CASSLFQGMGGYTF	TGCGCCAGCAGCTTGTTTCAGGGGATGGGTGGCTACACCTTC
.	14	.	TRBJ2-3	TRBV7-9	CASSPRQYQDTQYF	TGTGCCAGCAGCCCGAGACAGTATCAAGATACGCAGTATTTT
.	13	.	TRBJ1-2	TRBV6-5	CASKTQSNYGYTF	TGTGCCAGCAAGACACAGAGTAACTATGGCTACACCTTC
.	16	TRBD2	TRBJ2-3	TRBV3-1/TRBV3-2	CASSQDLGSGVDTQYF	TGTGCCAGCAGCCAAGATTTAGGTAGCGGGGTAGATACGCAGTATTTT
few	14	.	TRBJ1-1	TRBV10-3	CAIRRTVGDTEAFF	TGTGCCATCAGACGGACAGTCGGGGACACTGAAGCTTTCTTT
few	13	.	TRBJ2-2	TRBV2	CASAENMAGELFF	TGTGCCAGCGCAGAGAATATGGCCGGGGAGCTGTTTTTT
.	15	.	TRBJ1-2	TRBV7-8	CASSSTGTLNYGYTF	TGTGCCAGCAGCTCGACCGGGACGTTGAACTATGGCTACACCTTC
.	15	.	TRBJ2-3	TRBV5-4	CASSLGGRVPDTQYF	TGTGCCAGCAGCTTGGGAGGCAGGGTCCCAGATACGCAGTATTTT
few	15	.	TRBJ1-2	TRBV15	CATSRDGVLRAGYTF	TGTGCCACCAGCAGAGATGGGGTCTTGAGGGCTGGCTACACCTTC
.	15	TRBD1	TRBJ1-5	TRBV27	CASSSLGQGVQPQHF	TGTGCCAGCAGCTCGCTGGGACAGGGGGTACAGCCCCAGCATTTT
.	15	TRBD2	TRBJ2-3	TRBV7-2	CASSLGGAGGQTQYF	TGTGCCAGCAGCTTGGGAGGAGCGGGGGGGCAGACGCAGTATTTT
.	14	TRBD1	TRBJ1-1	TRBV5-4	CASSRDRARAEAFF	TGTGCCAGCAGCCGGGACAGGGCGAGGGCTGAAGCTTTCTTT
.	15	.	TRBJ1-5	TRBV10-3	CAISEGDTQNQPQHF	TGTGCCATCAGTGAGGGGGACACCCAGAATCAGCCCCAGCATTTT
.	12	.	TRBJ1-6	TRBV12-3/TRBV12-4	CASRSYNSPLHF	TGTGCCAGCAGGAGTTATAATTCACCCCTCCACTTT
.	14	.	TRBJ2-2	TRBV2	CASRGQTNTGELFF	TGTGCCAGCAGAGGACAGACGAACACCGGGGAGCTGTTTTTT
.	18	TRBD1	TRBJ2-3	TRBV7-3	CASSRSAYGTGLPDTQYF	TGTGCCAGCAGTCGAAGTGCATACGGGACAGGGTTACCGGATACGCAGTATTTT
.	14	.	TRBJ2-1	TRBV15	CATSSLGSYNEQFF	TGTGCCACCAGCAGTCTGGGATCCTACAATGAGCAGTTCTTC